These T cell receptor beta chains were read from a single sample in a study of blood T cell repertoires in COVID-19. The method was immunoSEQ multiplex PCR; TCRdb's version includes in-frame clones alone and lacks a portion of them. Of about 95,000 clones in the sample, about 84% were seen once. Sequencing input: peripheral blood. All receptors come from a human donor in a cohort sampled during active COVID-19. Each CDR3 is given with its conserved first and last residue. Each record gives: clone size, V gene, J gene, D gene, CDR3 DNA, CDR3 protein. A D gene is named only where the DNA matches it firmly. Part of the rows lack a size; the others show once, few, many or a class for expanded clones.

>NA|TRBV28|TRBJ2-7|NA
TGTGCCAGCAGTTTACTCCGACAGTACTTCTTACCCTACGAGCAGTACTTC
CASSLLRQYFLPYEQYF
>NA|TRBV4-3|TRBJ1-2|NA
TGCGCCAGCAGCCAAGGGTCTCCAGGGGTTAGCTATGGCTACACCTTC
CASSQGSPGVSYGYTF
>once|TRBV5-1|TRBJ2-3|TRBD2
TGCGCCAGCAGCTTTCCCGGCGGGAGTGGAGATACGCAGTATTTT
CASSFPGGSGDTQYF
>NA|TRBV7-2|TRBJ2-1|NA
TGTGCCAGCAGCTTAAACGGACTGTGGCAGTTCTTC
CASSLNGLWQFF
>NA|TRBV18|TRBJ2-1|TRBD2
TGTGCCAGCTCACCACAACCAACTAGCGGGAGGTACAATGAGCAGTTCTTC
CASSPQPTSGRYNEQFF
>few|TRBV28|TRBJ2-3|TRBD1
TGTGCCAGCAGGACGCAGGGGGCGCCTACAGATACGCAGTATTTT
CASRTQGAPTDTQYF
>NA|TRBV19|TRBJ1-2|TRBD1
TGTGCCAGTGTTGGGACAGACTCTCAGCCCTATGGCTACACCTTC
CASVGTDSQPYGYTF
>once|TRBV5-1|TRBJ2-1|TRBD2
TGCGCCAGCAGCTTTAGCGGGAGGGATTACAATGAGCAGTTCTTC
CASSFSGRDYNEQFF
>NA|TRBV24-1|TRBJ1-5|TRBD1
TGTGCCACCAGTGATTCGCAGGGGGTCAATCAGCCCCAGCATTTT
CATSDSQGVNQPQHF
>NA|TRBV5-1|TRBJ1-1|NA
TGCGCCAGCAGCTTCGCAGGGCGATCCACTGAAGCTTTCTTT
CASSFAGRSTEAFF
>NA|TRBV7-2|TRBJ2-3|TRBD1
TGTGCCAGCAGCTTAGGCCCCAGGACAGGGGATTACATCACGCAGTATTTT
CASSLGPRTGDYITQYF
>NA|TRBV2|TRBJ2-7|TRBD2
TGTGCCAGCAGTGAAATCCGGACTAGCGGTTCCTACGAGCAGTACTTC
CASSEIRTSGSYEQYF
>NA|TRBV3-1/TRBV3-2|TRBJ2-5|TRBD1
TGTGCCAGCAGCCCTGGACAGGGAGTAGGAGAGACCCAGTACTTC
CASSPGQGVGETQYF
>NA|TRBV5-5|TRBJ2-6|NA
TGTGCCAGCAGCTTGAGTGCCCCAGGTCTCCTAAAATCTGGGGCCAACGTCCTGACTTTC
CASSLSAPGLLKSGANVLTF
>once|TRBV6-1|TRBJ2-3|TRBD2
TGTGCCAGCAGTGAATTAGCGGGGGGGCCCCCAGATACGCAGTATTTT
CASSELAGGPPDTQYF
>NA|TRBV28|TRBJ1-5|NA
TGTGCCAGCACTCCCGGGGGGGCCCAAAATCAGCCCCAGCATTTT
CASTPGGAQNQPQHF
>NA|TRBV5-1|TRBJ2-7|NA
TGCGCCAGCAGCTCAGTCCCACAGGACAGCGTTTACGAGCAGTACTTC
CASSSVPQDSVYEQYF
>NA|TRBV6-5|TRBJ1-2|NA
TGTGCCAGCCGGGGATCTAACTATGGCTACACCTTC
CASRGSNYGYTF
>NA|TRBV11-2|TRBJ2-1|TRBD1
TGTGCCAGCAGCTTACGATTCACAGGGGCCAATGACGGCAATGAGCAGTTCTTC
CASSLRFTGANDGNEQFF
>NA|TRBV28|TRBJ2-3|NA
TGTGCCAGCTTGAGACGGGGCACAGATACGCAGTATTTT
CASLRRGTDTQYF
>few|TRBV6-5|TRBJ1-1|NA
TGTGCCAGCAGTTACAGGGGCGTGAACACTGAAGCTTTCTTT
CASSYRGVNTEAFF
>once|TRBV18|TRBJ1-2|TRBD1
TGTGCCAGCTCTCAGGGGGCGCAAGACTATGGCTACACCTTC
CASSQGAQDYGYTF
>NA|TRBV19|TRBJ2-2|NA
TGTGCCAGTAGTCTTCCAGGGGTCCCGAACACCGGGGAGCTGTTTTTT
CASSLPGVPNTGELFF
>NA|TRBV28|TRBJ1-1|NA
TGTGCCAGTAAATCGTCGACAGGCGCGAACACTGAAGCTTTCTTT
CASKSSTGANTEAFF
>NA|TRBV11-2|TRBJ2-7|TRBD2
TGTGCCAGCAGCTTAGTGGTATCTAGCGGGAGTTTCGGGGAGCAGTACTTC
CASSLVVSSGSFGEQYF
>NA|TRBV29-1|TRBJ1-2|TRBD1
TGCAGCGGAGGACAGGGCACCAACTATGGCTACACCTTC
CSGGQGTNYGYTF
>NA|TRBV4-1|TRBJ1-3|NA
TGCGCCAGCAGCCGGACAGGAAACACCATATATTTT
CASSRTGNTIYF
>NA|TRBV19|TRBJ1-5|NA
TGTGCCAGTACTACCACAGGGAAGAGCAATCAGCCCCAGCATTTT
CASTTTGKSNQPQHF
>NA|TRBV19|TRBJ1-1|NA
TGTGCCAGTAGTAACACAGAAACTTCCACTGAAGCTTTCTTT
CASSNTETSTEAFF
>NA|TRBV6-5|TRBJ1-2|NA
TGTGCCAGCAGTTACGCGGCCGGGCCCCTCCGGGGAGGCTACACCTTC
CASSYAAGPLRGGYTF
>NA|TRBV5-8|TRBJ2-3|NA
TGTGCCAGCAGCCCACGAGTTCCTAGCACAGATACGCAGTATTTT
CASSPRVPSTDTQYF
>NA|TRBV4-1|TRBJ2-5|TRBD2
TGCGCCAGCAGCCAAGGTACAGGACTAGTCGGCGAGACCCAGTACTTC
CASSQGTGLVGETQYF
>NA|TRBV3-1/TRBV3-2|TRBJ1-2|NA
TGTGCCAGCAGCATCCTCAGGGGCGACTATGGCTACACCTTC
CASSILRGDYGYTF
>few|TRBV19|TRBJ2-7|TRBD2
TGTGCCAGTAGTGCTGCTAGCGGGGGAATGTACGAGCAGTACTTC
CASSAASGGMYEQYF
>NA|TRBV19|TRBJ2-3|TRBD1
TGTGCCAGTAGTGGACGACAGGGGGCGGCAGATACGCAGTATTTT
CASSGRQGAADTQYF
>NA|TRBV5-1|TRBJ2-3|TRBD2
TGCGCCAGCAGCTTGGGAGCGGGGGGCAGCACAGATACGCAGTATTTT
CASSLGAGGSTDTQYF
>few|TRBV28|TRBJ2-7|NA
TGTGCCAGCAGTTTATCAATCCGGGGAGCGGGCGAGCAGTACTTC
CASSLSIRGAGEQYF
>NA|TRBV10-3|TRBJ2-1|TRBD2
TGTGCCATCAGTGACCCGACTAGCGGACCCTACAATGAGCAGTTCTTC
CAISDPTSGPYNEQFF
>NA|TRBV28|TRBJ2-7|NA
TGTGCCAGCAGTTTATATCTGACAGGCTCTGACTACGAGCAGTACTTC
CASSLYLTGSDYEQYF
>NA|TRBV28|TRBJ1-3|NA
TGTGCCAGCAGTTTAGGAGGGGCCCAAGGAAACACCATATATTTT
CASSLGGAQGNTIYF
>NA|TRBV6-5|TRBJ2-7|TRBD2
TGTGCCAGCAGTTACTCCCGCGCGGGGGGGATGTACGAGCAGTACTTC
CASSYSRAGGMYEQYF
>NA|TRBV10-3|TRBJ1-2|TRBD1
TGTGCCATCAATTTCGGGACAGGGGGCATAGGCTATGGCTACACCTTC
CAINFGTGGIGYGYTF
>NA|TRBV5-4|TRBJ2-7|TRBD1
TGTGCCAGCAGCAGGGGGACAGGCATCTACGAGCAGTACTTC
CASSRGTGIYEQYF
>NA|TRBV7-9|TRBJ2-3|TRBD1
TGTGCCAGCAGCTTAGGGGGGACAGGGATTGGAGATACGCAGTATTTT
CASSLGGTGIGDTQYF
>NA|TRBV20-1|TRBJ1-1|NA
TGCAGTGCTAGGACTACCACGGAAGCTTTCTTT
CSARTTTEAFF
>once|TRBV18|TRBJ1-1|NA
TGTGCCAGCTCACCTAGGGGAGGTGGCACTGAAGCTTTCTTT
CASSPRGGGTEAFF
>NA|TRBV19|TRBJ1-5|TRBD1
TGTGCCAGTAGCGGTCCGGGACAGGGCGAAAATCAGCCCCAGCATTTT
CASSGPGQGENQPQHF
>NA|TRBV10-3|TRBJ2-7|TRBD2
TGTGCCATCAGCGTCACTAGCGGGGCCGAGCAGTACTTC
CAISVTSGAEQYF
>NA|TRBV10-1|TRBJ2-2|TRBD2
TGCGCCAGCAGAGCTAGCGGAGGGAACACCGGGGAGCTGTTTTTT
CASRASGGNTGELFF
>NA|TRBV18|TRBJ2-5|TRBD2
TGTGCCAGCTCACCAGGACTAGCGGAGACCCAGTACTTC
CASSPGLAETQYF
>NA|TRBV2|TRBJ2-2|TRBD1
TGTGCCAGCAGTGAATCCAGGCAACAGGGGTACACCGGGGAGCTGTTTTTT
CASSESRQQGYTGELFF
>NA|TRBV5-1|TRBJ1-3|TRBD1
TGCGCCAGCAGCCACGGGACAGGGACTGGAAACACCATATATTTT
CASSHGTGTGNTIYF
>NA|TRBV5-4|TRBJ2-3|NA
TGTGCCAGCAGCCCCGCAGGCGGGAACACAGATACGCAGTATTTT
CASSPAGGNTDTQYF
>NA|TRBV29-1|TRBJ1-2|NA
TGCAGCGTTGAGTCCGGGGGGCGCGGAGGCTACACCTTC
CSVESGGRGGYTF
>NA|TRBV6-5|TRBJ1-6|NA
TGTGCCAGCAGTACAGGGAGCGGGGATTCACCCCTCCACTTT
CASSTGSGDSPLHF
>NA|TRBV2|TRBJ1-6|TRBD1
TGTGCCAGTAGACAGGGGGCCAATTCACCCCTCCACTTT
CASRQGANSPLHF
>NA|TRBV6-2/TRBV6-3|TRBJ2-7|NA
TGTGCCAGCAGTTACAGTCAGGGGACGAATTACGAGCAGTACTTC
CASSYSQGTNYEQYF